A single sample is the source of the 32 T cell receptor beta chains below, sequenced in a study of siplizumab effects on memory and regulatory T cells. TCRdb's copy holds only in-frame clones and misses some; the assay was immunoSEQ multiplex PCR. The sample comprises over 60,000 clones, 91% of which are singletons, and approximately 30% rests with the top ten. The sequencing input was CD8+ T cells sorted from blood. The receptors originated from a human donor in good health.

CDR3 coding DNA: TGCGCCAGCAGCCTGATACCCCGGACTAGCAGCGACTTAACAGATACGCAGTATTTT. It translates to CASSLIPRTSSDLTDTQYF. This rearrangement joins TRBV5-1 to TRBJ2-3, with 8 bases identical to TRBD2. Trimming removed 4 bases from V and 3 bases from J; junction bases left unmatched: 19. In germline, CDR1 is SGHRS, CDR2 YFSETQ. The CDR3 is made up of 19 amino acids.

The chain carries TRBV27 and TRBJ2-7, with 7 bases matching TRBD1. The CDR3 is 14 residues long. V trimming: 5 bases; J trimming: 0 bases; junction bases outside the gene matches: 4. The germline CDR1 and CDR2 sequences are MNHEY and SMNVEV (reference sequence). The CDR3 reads CASSTGASSYEQYF. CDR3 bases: TGTGCCAGCAGTACAGGGGCGAGCTCCTACGAGCAGTACTTC.

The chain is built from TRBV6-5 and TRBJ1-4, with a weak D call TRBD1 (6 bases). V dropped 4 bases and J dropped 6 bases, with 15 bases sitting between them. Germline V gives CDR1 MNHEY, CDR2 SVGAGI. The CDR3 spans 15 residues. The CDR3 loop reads CASSSSGGHYEKLFF. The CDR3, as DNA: TGTGCCAGCAGTTCCTCGGGGGGCCATTATGAAAAACTGTTTTTT.

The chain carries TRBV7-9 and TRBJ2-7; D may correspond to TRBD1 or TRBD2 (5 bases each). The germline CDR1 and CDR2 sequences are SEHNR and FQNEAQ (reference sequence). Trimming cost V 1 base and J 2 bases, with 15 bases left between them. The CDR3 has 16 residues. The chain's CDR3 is CASSLVRPRGAYEQYF. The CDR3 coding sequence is TGTGCCAGCAGCTTAGTGCGCCCGAGGGGAGCCTACGAGCAGTACTTC.

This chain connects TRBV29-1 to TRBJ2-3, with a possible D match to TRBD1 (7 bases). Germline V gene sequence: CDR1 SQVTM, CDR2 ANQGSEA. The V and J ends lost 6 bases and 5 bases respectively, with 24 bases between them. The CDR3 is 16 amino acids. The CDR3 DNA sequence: TGCAGCGTGGACGACAGGGAGGTTAAGGTGGGAGATACGCAGTATTTT. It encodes CSVDDREVKVGDTQYF.

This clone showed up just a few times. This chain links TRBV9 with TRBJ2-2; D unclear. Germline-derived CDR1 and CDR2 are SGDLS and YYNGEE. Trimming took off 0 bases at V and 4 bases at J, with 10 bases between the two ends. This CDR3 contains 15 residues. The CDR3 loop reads CASSVGSALTGELFF. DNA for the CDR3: TGTGCCAGCAGCGTAGGATCAGCCCTCACCGGGGAGCTGTTTTTT.

The chain's CDR3 is CASSLPGVYNEQFF. CDR3 nucleotide sequence: TGTGCCAGTAGTCTCCCGGGGGTCTACAATGAGCAGTTCTTC. This chain connects TRBV19 to TRBJ2-1; maybe TRBD2 (6 bases). Trimming left V 5 bases short and J 3 bases short, with 11 bases between. There are 14 residues in the CDR3. The germline CDR1 and CDR2 sequences are LNHDA and SQIVND (reference sequence).

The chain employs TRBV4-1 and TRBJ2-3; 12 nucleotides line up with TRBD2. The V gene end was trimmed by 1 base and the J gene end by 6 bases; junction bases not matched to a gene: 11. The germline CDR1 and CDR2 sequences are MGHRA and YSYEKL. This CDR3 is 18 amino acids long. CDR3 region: CASSQGSPLAGGMDTQYF. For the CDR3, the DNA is TGCGCCAGCAGCCAAGGCTCCCCACTAGCGGGAGGTATGGATACGCAGTATTTT.

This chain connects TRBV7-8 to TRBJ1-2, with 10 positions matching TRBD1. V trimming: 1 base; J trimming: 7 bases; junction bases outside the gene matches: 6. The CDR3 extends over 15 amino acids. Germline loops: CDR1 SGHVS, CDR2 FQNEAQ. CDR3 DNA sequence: TGTGCCAGCAGCTTAGATTCGACAGGGGGCGGTGGCTACACCTTC. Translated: CASSLDSTGGGGYTF. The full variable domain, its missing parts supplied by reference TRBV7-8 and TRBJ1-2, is GAGVSQSPRYKVAKRGQDVALRCDPISGHVSLFWYQQALGQGPEFLTYFQNEAQLDKSGLPSDRFFAERPEGSVSTLKIQRTQQEDSAVYLCASSLDSTGGGGYTFGSGTRLTVV.

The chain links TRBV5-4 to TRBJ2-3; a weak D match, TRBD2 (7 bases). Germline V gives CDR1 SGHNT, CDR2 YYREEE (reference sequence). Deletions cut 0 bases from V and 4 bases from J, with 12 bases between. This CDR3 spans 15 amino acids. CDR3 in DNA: TGTGCCAGCAGCTTGGAGGGGGGGCTCTCAGATACGCAGTATTTT. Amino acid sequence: CASSLEGGLSDTQYF.

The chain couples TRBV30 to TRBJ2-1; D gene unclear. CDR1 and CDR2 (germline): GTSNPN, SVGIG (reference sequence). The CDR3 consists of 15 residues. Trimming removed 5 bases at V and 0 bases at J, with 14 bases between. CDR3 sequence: CAWRKSGSSYNEQFF. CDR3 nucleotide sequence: TGTGCCTGGCGCAAATCGGGTAGCTCCTACAATGAGCAGTTCTTC. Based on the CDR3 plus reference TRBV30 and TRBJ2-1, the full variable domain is SQTIHQWPATLVQPVGSPLSLECTVEGTSNPNLYWYRQAAGRGLQLLFYSVGIGQISSEVPQNLSASRPQDRQFILSSKKLLLSDSGFYLCAWRKSGSSYNEQFFGPGTRLTVL.

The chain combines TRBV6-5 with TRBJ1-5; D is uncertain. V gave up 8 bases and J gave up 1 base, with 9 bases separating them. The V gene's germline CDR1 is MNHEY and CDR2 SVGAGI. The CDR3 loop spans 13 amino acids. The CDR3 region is CASGSSSNQPQHF. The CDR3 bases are TGTGCCAGCGGGTCAAGCAGCAATCAGCCCCAGCATTTT.

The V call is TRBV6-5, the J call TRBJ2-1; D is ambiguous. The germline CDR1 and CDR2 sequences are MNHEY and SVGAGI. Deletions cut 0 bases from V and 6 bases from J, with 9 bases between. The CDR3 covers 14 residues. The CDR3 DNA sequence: TGTGCCAGCAGTTACTCCCCCGTCCCCAATGAGCAGTTCTTC. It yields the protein CASSYSPVPNEQFF.

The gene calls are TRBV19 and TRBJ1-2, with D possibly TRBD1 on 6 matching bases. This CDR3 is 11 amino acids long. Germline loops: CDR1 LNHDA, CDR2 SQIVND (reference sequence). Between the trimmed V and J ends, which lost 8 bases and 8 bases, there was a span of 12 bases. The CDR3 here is CASQQGWGYTF. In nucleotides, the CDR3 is TGTGCCAGTCAACAGGGATGGGGCTACACCTTC.

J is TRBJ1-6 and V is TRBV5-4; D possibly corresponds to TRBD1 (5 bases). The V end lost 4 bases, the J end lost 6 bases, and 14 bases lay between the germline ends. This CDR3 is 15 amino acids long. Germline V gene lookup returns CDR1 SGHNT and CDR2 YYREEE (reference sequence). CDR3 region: CASSDNWGGNSPLHF. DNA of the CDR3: TGTGCCAGCAGCGACAATTGGGGCGGTAATTCACCCCTCCACTTT.

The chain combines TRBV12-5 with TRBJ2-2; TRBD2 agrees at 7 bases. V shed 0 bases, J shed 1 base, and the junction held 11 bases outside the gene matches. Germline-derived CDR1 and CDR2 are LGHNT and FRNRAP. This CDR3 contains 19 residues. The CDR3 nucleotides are TGTGCTAGTGGTTTGGTACAAATCGGGAGGCGACGGAACACCGGGGAGCTGTTTTTT. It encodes CASGLVQIGRRRNTGELFF.

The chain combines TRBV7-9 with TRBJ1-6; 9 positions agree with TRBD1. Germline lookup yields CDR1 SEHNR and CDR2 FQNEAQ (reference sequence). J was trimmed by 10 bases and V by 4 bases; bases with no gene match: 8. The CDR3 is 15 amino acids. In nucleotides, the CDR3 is TGTGCCAGCAGCTCCCGGGACAGGGAAGGATCACCCCTCCACTTT. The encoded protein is CASSSRDREGSPLHF. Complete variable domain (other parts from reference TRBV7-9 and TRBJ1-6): DTGVSQNPRHKITKRGQNVTFRCDPISEHNRLYWYRQTLGQGPEFLTYFQNEAQLEKSRLLSDRFSAERPKGSFSTLEIQRTEQGDSAMYLCASSSRDREGSPLHFGNGTRLTVT.

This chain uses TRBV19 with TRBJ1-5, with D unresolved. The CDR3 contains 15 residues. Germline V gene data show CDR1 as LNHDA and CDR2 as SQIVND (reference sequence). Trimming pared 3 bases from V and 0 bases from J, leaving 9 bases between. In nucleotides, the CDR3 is TGTGCCAGTAGTATTGTCCGGGATAGCAATCAGCCCCAGCATTTT. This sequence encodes CASSIVRDSNQPQHF.

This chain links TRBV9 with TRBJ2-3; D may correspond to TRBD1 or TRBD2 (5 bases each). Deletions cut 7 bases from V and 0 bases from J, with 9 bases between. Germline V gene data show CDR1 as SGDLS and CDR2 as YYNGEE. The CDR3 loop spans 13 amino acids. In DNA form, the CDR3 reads TGTGCCAGCCGGGACGGAAGCACAGATACGCAGTATTTT. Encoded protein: CASRDGSTDTQYF. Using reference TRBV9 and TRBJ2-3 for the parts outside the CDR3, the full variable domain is DSGVTQTPKHLITATGQRVTLRCSPRSGDLSVYWYQQSLDQGLQFLIQYYNGEERAKGNILERFSAQQFPDLHSELNLSSLELGDSALYFCASRDGSTDTQYFGPGTRLTVL.

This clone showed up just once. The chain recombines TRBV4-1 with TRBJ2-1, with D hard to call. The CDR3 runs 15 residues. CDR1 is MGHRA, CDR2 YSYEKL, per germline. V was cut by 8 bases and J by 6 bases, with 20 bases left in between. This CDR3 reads CASSYTQTLRNEQFF. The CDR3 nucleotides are TGCGCCAGCTCCTATACTCAGACCCTTCGCAATGAGCAGTTCTTC.

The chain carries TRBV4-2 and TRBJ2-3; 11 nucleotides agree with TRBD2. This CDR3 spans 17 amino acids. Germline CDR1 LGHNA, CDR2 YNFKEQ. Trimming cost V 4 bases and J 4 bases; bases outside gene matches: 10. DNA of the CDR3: TGTGCCAGCAGCCCCACACTAGCGGGGGCGCCCCCAGATACGCAGTATTTT. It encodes CASSPTLAGAPPDTQYF.

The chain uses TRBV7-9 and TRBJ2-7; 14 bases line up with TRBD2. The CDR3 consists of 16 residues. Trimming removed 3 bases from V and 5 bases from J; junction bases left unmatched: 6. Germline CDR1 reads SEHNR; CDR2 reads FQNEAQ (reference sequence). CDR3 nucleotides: TGTGCCAGCAGCTTGACTAGCGGGAGGGTGATGGACGAGCAGTACTTC. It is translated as CASSLTSGRVMDEQYF.

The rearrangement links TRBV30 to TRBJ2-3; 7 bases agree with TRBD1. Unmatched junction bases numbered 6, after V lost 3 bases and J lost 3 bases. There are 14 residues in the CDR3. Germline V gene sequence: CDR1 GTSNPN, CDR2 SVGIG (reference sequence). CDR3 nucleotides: TGTGCCTGGAGCAACGGACAGGAGACAGATACGCAGTATTTT. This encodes CAWSNGQETDTQYF. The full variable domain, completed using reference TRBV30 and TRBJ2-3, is SQTIHQWPATLVQPVGSPLSLECTVEGTSNPNLYWYRQAAGRGLQLLFYSVGIGQISSEVPQNLSASRPQDRQFILSSKKLLLSDSGFYLCAWSNGQETDTQYFGPGTRLTVL.

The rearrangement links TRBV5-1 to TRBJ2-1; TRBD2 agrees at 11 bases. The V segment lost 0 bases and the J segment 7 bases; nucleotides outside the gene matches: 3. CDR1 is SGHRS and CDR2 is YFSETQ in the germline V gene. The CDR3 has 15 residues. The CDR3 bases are TGCGCCAGCAGCTTGGCTCTAGCGGGGGGAAATGAGCAGTTCTTC. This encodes CASSLALAGGNEQFF.

CDR3 in amino acids: CASRPTVEYEQYF. As DNA, the CDR3 is TGTGCCAGCAGACCCACAGTCGAGTACGAGCAGTACTTC. The chain combines TRBV11-2 with TRBJ2-7, with unresolved D. Germline CDR1 is SGHAT and CDR2 is FQNNGV. This CDR3 has 13 residues. Trimming took 6 bases from V and 4 from J, leaving 13 bases between them. Combining the CDR3 with reference TRBV11-2 and TRBJ2-7 gives the whole variable domain EAGVAQSPRYKIIEKRQSVAFWCNPISGHATLYWYQQILGQGPKLLIQFQNNGVVDDSQLPKDRFSAERLKGVDSTLKIQPAKLEDSAVYLCASRPTVEYEQYFGPGTRLTVT.

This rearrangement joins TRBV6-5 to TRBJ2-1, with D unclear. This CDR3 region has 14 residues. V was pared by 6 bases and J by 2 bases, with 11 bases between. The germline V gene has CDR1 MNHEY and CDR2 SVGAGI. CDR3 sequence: CASSLASPYNEQFF. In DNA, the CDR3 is TGTGCCAGCAGCCTCGCGAGCCCCTACAATGAGCAGTTCTTC.

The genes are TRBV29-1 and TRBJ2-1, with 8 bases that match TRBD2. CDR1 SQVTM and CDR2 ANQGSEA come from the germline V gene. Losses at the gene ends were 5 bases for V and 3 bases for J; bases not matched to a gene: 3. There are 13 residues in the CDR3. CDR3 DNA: TGCAGCGTTATAGCGGGAAACTACAATGAGCAGTTCTTC. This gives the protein CSVIAGNYNEQFF.

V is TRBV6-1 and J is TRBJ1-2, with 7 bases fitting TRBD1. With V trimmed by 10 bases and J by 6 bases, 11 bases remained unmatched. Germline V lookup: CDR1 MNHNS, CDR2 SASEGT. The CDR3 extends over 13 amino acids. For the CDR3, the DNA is TGTGCCACCCCAGGGGGTTTCGCGGATGGCTACACCTTC. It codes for CATPGGFADGYTF.

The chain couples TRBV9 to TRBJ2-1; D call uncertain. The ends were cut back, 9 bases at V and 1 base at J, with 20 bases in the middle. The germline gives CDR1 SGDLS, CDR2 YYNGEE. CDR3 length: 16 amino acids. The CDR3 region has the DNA TGTGCCACGGATGGCTTCGGAAAAGCGTCCTACAATGAGCAGTTCTTC. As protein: CATDGFGKASYNEQFF.

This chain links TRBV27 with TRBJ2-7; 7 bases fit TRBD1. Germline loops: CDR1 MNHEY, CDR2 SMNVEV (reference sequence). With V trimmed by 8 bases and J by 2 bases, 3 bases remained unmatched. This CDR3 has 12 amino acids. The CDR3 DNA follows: TGTGCCAGCGGGCAGGGGGCCTACGAGCAGTACTTC. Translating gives CASGQGAYEQYF.

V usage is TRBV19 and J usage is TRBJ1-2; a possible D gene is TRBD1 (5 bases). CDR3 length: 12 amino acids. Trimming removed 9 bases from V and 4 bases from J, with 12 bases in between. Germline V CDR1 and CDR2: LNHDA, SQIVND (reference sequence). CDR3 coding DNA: TGTGCCAGCCTTGGGGGTGGCTATGGCTACACCTTC. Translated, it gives CASLGGGYGYTF.

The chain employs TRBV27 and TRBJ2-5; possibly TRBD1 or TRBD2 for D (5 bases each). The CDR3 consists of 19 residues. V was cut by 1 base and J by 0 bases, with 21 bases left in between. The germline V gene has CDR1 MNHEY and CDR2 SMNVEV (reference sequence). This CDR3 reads CASSLCLGHQGGYQETQYF. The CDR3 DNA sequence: TGTGCCAGCAGTTTATGTCTCGGGCACCAGGGCGGGTACCAAGAGACCCAGTACTTC.